This TCR beta chain was obtained from a study of blood T cell repertoires in COVID-19. Study-wide context: The analysed material was cDNA or gDNA that came from T cells, B-cell-depleted T cells, or PBMCs.

The CDR3 is 16 residues long. Deletions cut 2 bases from V and 4 bases from J, with 14 bases between. Germline V lookup: CDR1 MNHEY, CDR2 SVGAGI. Original processing methods: Amplification of reference gene primers provided the estimated nucleated cell counts. Clones were sequenced by immunoSEQ multiplex PCR, and TCRdb holds only the in-frame ones, with some missing. That table gives V, J and clone size, and the DNA gave D and trimming. Seen here are 250,000 or so clones, about 88% observed once, and the top ten hold approximately 5%. The sequenced sample was peripheral blood. This TCR was recovered from a middle-aged woman who had recovered from COVID-19. The gene calls are TRBV6-5 and TRBJ2-2; D may be TRBD1 (6 bases). CDR3 sequence reads: CASSYQLLGGTGELFF. The CDR3 bases are TGTGCCAGCAGTTACCAATTGTTAGGGGGCACCGGGGAGCTGTTTTTT.